This T cell receptor beta chain was retrieved from a study of OX40 agonist ivuxolimab in advanced cancers. Method: immunoSEQ multiplex PCR; TCRdb's copy keeps in-frame clones and lacks some. This sample has 55,000 to 75,000 clones; approximately 87% occur once, and the top ten carry approximately 0.4%. This clone was seen a single time. The V gene's germline CDR1 is SGDLS and CDR2 YYNGEE. V lost 4 bases to trimming and J lost 1 base, with 7 bases between them. This CDR3 has 13 residues. This chain uses TRBV9 with TRBJ2-3; D remains unclear. This specimen consisted of CD4+ or CD8+ T cells sorted from blood, obtained in a trial of the OX40 agonist ivuxolimab. The clonotype was recovered from an adult with an advanced solid tumor such as melanoma, head and neck, liver or kidney cancer. CDR3 in DNA: TGTGCCAGCAGCCCCCCGGGCACAGATACGCAGTATTTT. This encodes CASSPPGTDTQYF.